Below, 3 T cell receptor beta chains from the same sample are listed, as sequenced in a study of T cell repertoires in cytomegalovirus infection (dated 2019 in TCRdb). Sequencing took place on an Illumina HiSeq 1500. In-frame beta chains were kept once TCRdb had trimmed the public reads at Q25 with fastp and called clones with MiXCR. Duplicate CDR3 protein sequences are folded into a single record with the most common DNA and genes. This sample gives about 310,000 distinct CDR3 sequences in total; about a sixth of them show up just once. Of the sample, 12% is held by the ten largest clones. Sample: PBMCs. The receptor source for this set is a human donor in good health (CMV status not recorded). Some clones in this sample may be carry-over from other donors' samples.

The chain links TRBV6-2 or TRBV6-3 to TRBJ1-2, with 9 bases aligning to TRBD1. This CDR3 spans 16 amino acids. The ends lost 2 bases at V and 1 base at J; junction bases unmatched: 5. Germline CDR1 is MNHEY and CDR2 is SVGEGT. The CDR3 sequence is CASSYPGTGFNYGYTF. CDR3 bases: TGTGCCAGCAGTTACCCCGGGACAGGGTTTAACTATGGCTACACCTTC.

The chain couples TRBV2 to TRBJ1-1, with D possibly TRBD1 on 5 matching bases. From germline, CDR1 is SNHLY and CDR2 FYNNEI. V was trimmed by 3 bases and J by 0 bases, leaving 8 bases between them. The length of the CDR3 is 14 residues. CDR3 bases: TGTGCCAGCAGTGAGAGGGGTATGAACACTGAAGCTTTCTTT. This sequence encodes CASSERGMNTEAFF. The variable domain in full, with the rest retrieved from reference TRBV2 and TRBJ1-1, is EPEVTQTPSHQVTQMGQEVILRCVPISNHLYFYWYRQILGQKVEFLVSFYNNEISEKSEIFDDQFSVERPDGSNFTLKIRSTKLEDSAMYFCASSERGMNTEAFFGQGTRLTVV.

The chain recombines TRBV7-9 with TRBJ2-7; TRBD1 is a possible D gene (6 bases). Germline V gives CDR1 SEHNR, CDR2 FQNEAQ (reference sequence). The CDR3 has 16 amino acids. Trimming stripped 1 base from V and 2 bases from J, with 15 bases between. CDR3 DNA sequence: TGTGCCAGCAGCTTAGATTGGGGGCGTTTTCCCTACGAGCAGTACTTC. Its translation: CASSLDWGRFPYEQYF.